This is a list of T cell receptor beta chains from one sample in a study of blood T cell repertoires in COVID-19. Profiled with immunoSEQ multiplex PCR; TCRdb holds only in-frame clones, not every one. The sample lists about 170,000 clones, almost 85% occurring once. Sequenced: peripheral blood. The origin of the receptors is a woman older than 75 with COVID-19, enrolled during active disease. The CDR3 runs from the conserved cysteine through the conserved F or W. The order of the fields is clone size, V gene, J gene, D gene, CDR3 DNA, CDR3 protein. A D gene is named only where the DNA matches it firmly. Clone sizes are given selectively: once, few, many, or a class where the clone is expanded.

size: .; V: TRBV30; J: TRBJ1-4; D: .; DNA: TGTGCCTGGAGTGTAGACCCTCAGGGAGGCTATGAAAAACTGTTTTTT; CDR3: CAWSVDPQGGYEKLFF
size: .; V: TRBV18; J: TRBJ1-6; D: .; DNA: TGTGCCAGCTCACCACTCCCCCAGGGGCTGAATTCACCCCTCCACTTT; CDR3: CASSPLPQGLNSPLHF
size: .; V: TRBV9; J: TRBJ2-2; D: .; DNA: TGTGCCAGCAGCGTAGTACAGGGCTACACCGGGGAGCTGTTTTTT; CDR3: CASSVVQGYTGELFF
size: .; V: TRBV3-1/TRBV3-2; J: TRBJ1-2; D: TRBD1; DNA: TGTGCCAGCAGCCAAGTCCGGGACAGCCAACTCTATGGCTACACCTTC; CDR3: CASSQVRDSQLYGYTF
size: .; V: TRBV20-1; J: TRBJ2-7; D: .; DNA: TGCAGTGCTCACAGCTCCTACGAGCAGTACTTC; CDR3: CSAHSSYEQYF
size: .; V: TRBV18; J: TRBJ2-7; D: .; DNA: TGTGCCAGCTCACCCCTGGACAGCTACGAGGGGGAGCAGTACTTC; CDR3: CASSPLDSYEGEQYF
size: .; V: TRBV6-1; J: TRBJ1-5; D: TRBD1; DNA: TGTGCCAGCAGTGAGACAGGGGGCTTTCAGCCCCAGCATTTT; CDR3: CASSETGGFQPQHF
size: once; V: TRBV6-6; J: TRBJ1-5; D: TRBD1; DNA: TGTGCCAGCAGTTTACAGGGGTTGTATCAGCCCCAGCATTTT; CDR3: CASSLQGLYQPQHF
size: .; V: TRBV30; J: TRBJ1-4; D: TRBD1; DNA: TGTGCCTGGAGACCCAGGGGGGCAACTAATGAAAAACTGTTTTTT; CDR3: CAWRPRGATNEKLFF
size: .; V: TRBV5-1; J: TRBJ2-1; D: TRBD2; DNA: TGCGCCAGCAGCCAACCTAGCGGGAGTGTCGATGAGCAGTTCTTC; CDR3: CASSQPSGSVDEQFF
size: .; V: TRBV18; J: TRBJ2-7; D: TRBD1; DNA: TGTGCCAGCTCACCCGTACAGGGGCTCCCCGACTACGAGCAGTACTTC; CDR3: CASSPVQGLPDYEQYF
size: few; V: TRBV1; J: TRBJ2-1; D: .; DNA: TGCACCAGCAGAGAAAGGACAGGGAAAGACTACAATGAGCAGTTCTTC; CDR3: CTSRERTGKDYNEQFF
size: once; V: TRBV30; J: TRBJ2-7; D: .; DNA: TGTGCCTGGAAGGAGGGGACCTACGAGCAGTACTTC; CDR3: CAWKEGTYEQYF
size: few; V: TRBV19; J: TRBJ2-7; D: .; DNA: TGTGCCAGTAGTCCAGGACTCTTCCCCTACGAGCAGTACTTC; CDR3: CASSPGLFPYEQYF
size: .; V: TRBV4-3; J: TRBJ2-1; D: TRBD1; DNA: TGCGCCAGCAGCCAGATCATCACGGGACAGCTGACGATTGGTGAGCAGTTCTTC; CDR3: CASSQIITGQLTIGEQFF
size: .; V: TRBV27; J: TRBJ2-2; D: .; DNA: TGTGCCAGCAGTCCCCCAGGGTCGCGGGAGCTGTTTTTT; CDR3: CASSPPGSRELFF
size: .; V: TRBV10-3; J: TRBJ2-2; D: .; DNA: TGTGCCATCAGTGCCCCCCTAGTAGACACCGGGGAGCTGTTTTTT; CDR3: CAISAPLVDTGELFF
size: .; V: TRBV7-2; J: TRBJ1-1; D: TRBD1; DNA: TGTGCCAGCAGTTGGGGACAGGACACTGAAGCTTTCTTT; CDR3: CASSWGQDTEAFF
size: few; V: TRBV30; J: TRBJ1-1; D: .; DNA: TGTGCCTGGCGACAGTTAACGAGGACTGAAGCTTTCTTT; CDR3: CAWRQLTRTEAFF
size: .; V: TRBV29-1; J: TRBJ2-1; D: TRBD2; DNA: TGCAGCGGGATAGCGGGAGGGCCGGCTAACGAGCAGTTCTTC; CDR3: CSGIAGGPANEQFF
size: .; V: TRBV28; J: TRBJ2-1; D: TRBD1; DNA: TGTGCCAGCAGGGCCCAGACAGGGCACTCCTACAATGAGCAGTTCTTC; CDR3: CASRAQTGHSYNEQFF
size: .; V: TRBV2; J: TRBJ1-1; D: .; DNA: TGTGCCACGACCTTCCGGGGTGCTGAAGCTTTCTTT; CDR3: CATTFRGAEAFF